Given below is one T cell receptor (beta chain) in context. The sample originates from a study of blood T cell repertoires in COVID-19. V gave up 10 bases and J gave up 2 bases, with 20 bases separating them. Germline assignment: CDR1 SGHRS and CDR2 YFSETQ. This CDR3 has 15 residues. Profiled with immunoSEQ multiplex PCR; TCRdb holds only in-frame clones, not every one. Among 200,000 to 250,000 clones listed, approximately 82% were seen once. J is TRBJ2-3 and V is TRBV5-1, with D maybe TRBD2 (6 bases). The receptor was isolated from a woman in her seventies with active or convalescent COVID-19. Sequencing was carried out using peripheral blood. The CDR3 region has the DNA TGCGCCTCCTCGTCGGGGGTAGCGGTCACAGATACGCAGTATTTT. As protein: CASSSGVAVTDTQYF.